The TCR beta chain under discussion was sequenced for a study of T cell repertoires in cytomegalovirus infection (dated by TCRdb to between 2019 and 2020). In the study overall: The peptide stimulations were aimed at well-studied HLA-B-restricted epitopes as well as recently identified HLA-C-restricted CMV epitopes, whose presentation resists viral immunomodulation. Donor HLA type was relevant to the analysis, because carriage of CMV infection together with the matching HLA type was indicated by public TCR beta signatures.

Findings and caveats that apply to the study as a whole: In the ex vivo response, HLA-C-restricted CMV-specific TCR beta clonotypes were dominant, and in two of eight donors the single most frequent clonotype came from this HLA-C-restricted group. Carriers of CMV infection plus the relevant HLA type were discriminated by the cumulative frequency of public TCR beta family members in the study cohort and in an independent approximately 350-donor cohort.

The data were produced on an Illumina HiSeq 1500. TCRdb reprocessed the public reads (quality trimming at Q25 with fastp, clone calling with MiXCR) and kept in-frame beta chains. A single entry per CDR3 protein holds the most common genes and DNA from its merged rows. For this sample there are approximately 770,000 distinct CDR3 sequences; 25% to 35% appear just once. About 12% of the sample rests with the top ten. Worth noting for this clonotype: The antigen it recognizes is unknown. It has no much larger one-base neighbor in the sample; base qualities were not kept.

Reading the label with the study, this specimen's treatment or condition is: in vitro stimulation with specific CMV peptide epitopes to enrich CMV-specific T cells. Germline trimming: 5 bases from V, 3 bases from J; junction bases outside gene matches: 6. The CDR3 runs 16 amino acids, cysteine and phenylalanine included. Only the CDR3 region is kept as DNA, spanning 48 bases read in frame from base 1. As encoded in the germline V gene (reference sequence), CDR1 is MNHEY while CDR2 is SMNVEV. The chain uses TRBV27 and TRBJ2-3; TRBD2 matches 12 bases in the middle. The sample was cultured CD8+ T cells from PBMCs, taken from culture after CMV antigen stimulation. This TCR came from a human donor in good health (CMV status not recorded). Some clones in this sample may be carry-over from other donors' samples. The CDR3 sequence is CASSPTTSGGTDTQYF. The DNA reads TGTGCCAGCAGTCCCACGACTAGCGGGGGTACAGATACGCAGTATTTT.